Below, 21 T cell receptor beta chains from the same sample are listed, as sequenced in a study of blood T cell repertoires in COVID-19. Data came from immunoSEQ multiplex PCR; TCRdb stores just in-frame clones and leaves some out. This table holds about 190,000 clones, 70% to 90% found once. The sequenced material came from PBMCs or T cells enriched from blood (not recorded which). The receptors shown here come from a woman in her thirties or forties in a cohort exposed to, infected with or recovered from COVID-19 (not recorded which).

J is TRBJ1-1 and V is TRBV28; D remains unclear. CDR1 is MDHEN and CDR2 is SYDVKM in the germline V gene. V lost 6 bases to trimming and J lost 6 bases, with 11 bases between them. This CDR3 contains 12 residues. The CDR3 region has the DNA TGTGCCAGCAGGCCCGTAACTTCTGAAGCTTTCTTT. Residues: CASRPVTSEAFF.

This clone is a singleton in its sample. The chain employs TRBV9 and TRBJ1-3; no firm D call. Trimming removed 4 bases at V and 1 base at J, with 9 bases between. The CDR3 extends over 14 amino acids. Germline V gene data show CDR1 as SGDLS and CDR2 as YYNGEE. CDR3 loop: CASSPGNSGNTIYF. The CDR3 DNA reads TGTGCCAGCAGCCCGGGGAATTCTGGAAACACCATATATTTT.

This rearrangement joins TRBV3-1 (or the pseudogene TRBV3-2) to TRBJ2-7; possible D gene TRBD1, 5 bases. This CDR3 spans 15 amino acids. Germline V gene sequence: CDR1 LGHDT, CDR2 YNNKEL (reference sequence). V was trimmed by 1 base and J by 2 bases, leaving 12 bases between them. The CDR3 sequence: CASSQAGRVAYEQYF. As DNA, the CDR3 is TGTGCCAGCAGCCAAGCAGGCAGGGTGGCCTACGAGCAGTACTTC.

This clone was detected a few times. The CDR3 nucleotides read TGCGCCAGCAGTGCACAGGGGTATGGCTACACCTTC. Amino acids: CASSAQGYGYTF. The rearrangement joins TRBV10-2 to TRBJ1-2; 7 bases are a match to TRBD1. With V trimmed by 4 bases and J by 5 bases, 1 base remained unmatched. From germline, CDR1 is WSHSY and CDR2 SAAADI. This CDR3 comprises 12 residues.

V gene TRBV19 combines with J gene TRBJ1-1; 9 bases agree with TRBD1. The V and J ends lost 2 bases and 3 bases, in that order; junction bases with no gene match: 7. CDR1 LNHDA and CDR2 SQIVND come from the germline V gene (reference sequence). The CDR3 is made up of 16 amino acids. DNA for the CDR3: TGTGCCAGTAGTATATACGACAGGGGGAAGGACACTGAAGCTTTCTTT. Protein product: CASSIYDRGKDTEAFF.

DNA of the CDR3: TGTGCCAGCAGCTTAAGGACAGGGAAGAGTGAAGCTTTCTTT. It specifies CASSLRTGKSEAFF. The chain links TRBV13 to TRBJ1-1, with 8 nucleotides matching TRBD1. Germline trimming cut 2 bases from V and 7 bases from J; bases unmatched to any gene: 6. Germline CDR1 and CDR2: PRHDT and FYEKMQ (reference sequence). This CDR3 comprises 14 residues.

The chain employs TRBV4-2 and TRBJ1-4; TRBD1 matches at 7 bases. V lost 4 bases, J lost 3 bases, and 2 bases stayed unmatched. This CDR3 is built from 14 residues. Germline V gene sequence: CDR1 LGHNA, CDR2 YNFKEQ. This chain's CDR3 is CASSRGTANEKLFF. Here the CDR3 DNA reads TGTGCCAGCAGCCGGGGGACAGCTAATGAAAAACTGTTTTTT.

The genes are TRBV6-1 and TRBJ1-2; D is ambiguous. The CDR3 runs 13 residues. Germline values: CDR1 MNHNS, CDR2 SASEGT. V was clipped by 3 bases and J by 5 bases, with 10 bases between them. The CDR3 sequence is CASSDGGGYGYTF. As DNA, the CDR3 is TGTGCCAGCAGTGATGGAGGAGGGTATGGCTACACCTTC.

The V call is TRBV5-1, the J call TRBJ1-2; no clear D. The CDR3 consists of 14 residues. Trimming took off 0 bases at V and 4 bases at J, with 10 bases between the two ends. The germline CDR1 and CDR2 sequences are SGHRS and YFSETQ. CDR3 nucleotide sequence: TGCGCCAGCAGCTTGGCAACAGAAGCCTATGGCTACACCTTC. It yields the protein CASSLATEAYGYTF.

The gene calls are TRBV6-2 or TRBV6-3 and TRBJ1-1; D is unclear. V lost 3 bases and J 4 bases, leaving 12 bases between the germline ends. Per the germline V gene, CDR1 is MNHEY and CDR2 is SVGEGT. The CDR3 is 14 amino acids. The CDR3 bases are TGTGCCAGCAGTTATACCCTAGCAGTCACTGAAGCTTTCTTT. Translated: CASSYTLAVTEAFF.

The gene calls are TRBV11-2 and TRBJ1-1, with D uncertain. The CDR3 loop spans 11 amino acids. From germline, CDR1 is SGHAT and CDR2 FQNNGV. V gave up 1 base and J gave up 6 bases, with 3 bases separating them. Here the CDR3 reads CASSLAAEAFF. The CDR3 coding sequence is TGTGCCAGCAGCTTAGCCGCTGAAGCTTTCTTT.

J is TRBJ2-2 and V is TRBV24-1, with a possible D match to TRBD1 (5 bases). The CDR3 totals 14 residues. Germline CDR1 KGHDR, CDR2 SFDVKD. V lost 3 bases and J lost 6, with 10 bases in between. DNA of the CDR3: TGTGCCACCAGTGATAGTAAGGGGTCCGGGGAGCTGTTTTTT. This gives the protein CATSDSKGSGELFF.

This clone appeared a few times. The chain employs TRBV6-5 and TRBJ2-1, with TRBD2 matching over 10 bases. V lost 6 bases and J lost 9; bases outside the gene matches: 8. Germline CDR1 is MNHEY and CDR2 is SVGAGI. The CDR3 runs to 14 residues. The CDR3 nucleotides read TGTGCCAGCAGAGGAGGAACTAGCGGGACTGAGCAGTTCTTC. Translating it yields CASRGGTSGTEQFF.

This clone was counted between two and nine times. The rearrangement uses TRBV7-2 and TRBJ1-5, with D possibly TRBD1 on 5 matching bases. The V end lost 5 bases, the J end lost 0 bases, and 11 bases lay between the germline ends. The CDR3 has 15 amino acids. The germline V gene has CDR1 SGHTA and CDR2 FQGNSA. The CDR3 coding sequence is TGTGCCAGCAGCATAGACAGTTATAGCAATCAGCCCCAGCATTTT. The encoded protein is CASSIDSYSNQPQHF.

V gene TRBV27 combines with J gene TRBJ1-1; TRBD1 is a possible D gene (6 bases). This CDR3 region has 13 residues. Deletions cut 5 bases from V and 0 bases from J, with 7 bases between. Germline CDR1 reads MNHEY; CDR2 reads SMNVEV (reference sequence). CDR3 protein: CASSDRMNTEAFF. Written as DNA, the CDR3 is TGTGCCAGCAGTGACAGGATGAACACTGAAGCTTTCTTT.

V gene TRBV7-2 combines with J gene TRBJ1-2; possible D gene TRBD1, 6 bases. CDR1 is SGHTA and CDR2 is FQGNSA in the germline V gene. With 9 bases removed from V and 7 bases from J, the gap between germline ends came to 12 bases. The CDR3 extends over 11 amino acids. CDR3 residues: CASETGSGYTF. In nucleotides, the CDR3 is TGTGCCAGTGAGACAGGAAGTGGCTACACCTTC.

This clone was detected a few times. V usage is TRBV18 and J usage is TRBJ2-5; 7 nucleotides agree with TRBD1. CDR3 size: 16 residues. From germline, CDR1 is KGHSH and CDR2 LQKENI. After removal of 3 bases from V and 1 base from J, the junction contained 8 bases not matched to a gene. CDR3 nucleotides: TGTGCCAGCTCACCTTACCTAGGACAGGCCCAAGAGACCCAGTACTTC. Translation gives CASSPYLGQAQETQYF.

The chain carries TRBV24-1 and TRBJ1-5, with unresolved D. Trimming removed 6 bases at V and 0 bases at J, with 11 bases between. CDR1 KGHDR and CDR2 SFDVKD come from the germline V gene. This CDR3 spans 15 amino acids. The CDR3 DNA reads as TGTGCCACCAGTCAGATTGGAGGTAGCAATCAGCCCCAGCATTTT. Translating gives CATSQIGGSNQPQHF.

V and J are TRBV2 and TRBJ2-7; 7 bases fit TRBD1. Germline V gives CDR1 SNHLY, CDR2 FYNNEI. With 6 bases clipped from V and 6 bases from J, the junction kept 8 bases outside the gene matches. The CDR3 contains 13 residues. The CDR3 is CASRGTELGEQYF. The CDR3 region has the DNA TGTGCCAGCAGGGGGACAGAGCTGGGCGAGCAGTACTTC.

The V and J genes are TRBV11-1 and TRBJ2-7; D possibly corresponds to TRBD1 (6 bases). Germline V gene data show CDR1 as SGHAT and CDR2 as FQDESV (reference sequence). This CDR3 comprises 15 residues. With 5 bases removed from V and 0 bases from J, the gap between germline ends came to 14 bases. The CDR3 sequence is CASSLDQGSSYEQYF. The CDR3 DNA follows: TGTGCCAGCAGCCTAGATCAGGGGAGCTCCTACGAGCAGTACTTC.

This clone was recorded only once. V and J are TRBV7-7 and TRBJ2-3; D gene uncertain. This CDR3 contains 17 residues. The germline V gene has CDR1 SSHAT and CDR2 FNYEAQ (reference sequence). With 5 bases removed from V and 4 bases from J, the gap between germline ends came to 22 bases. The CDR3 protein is CASSPGSGRPDADTQYF. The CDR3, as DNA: TGTGCCAGCAGCCCCGGGTCCGGCCGACCCGACGCAGATACGCAGTATTTT.